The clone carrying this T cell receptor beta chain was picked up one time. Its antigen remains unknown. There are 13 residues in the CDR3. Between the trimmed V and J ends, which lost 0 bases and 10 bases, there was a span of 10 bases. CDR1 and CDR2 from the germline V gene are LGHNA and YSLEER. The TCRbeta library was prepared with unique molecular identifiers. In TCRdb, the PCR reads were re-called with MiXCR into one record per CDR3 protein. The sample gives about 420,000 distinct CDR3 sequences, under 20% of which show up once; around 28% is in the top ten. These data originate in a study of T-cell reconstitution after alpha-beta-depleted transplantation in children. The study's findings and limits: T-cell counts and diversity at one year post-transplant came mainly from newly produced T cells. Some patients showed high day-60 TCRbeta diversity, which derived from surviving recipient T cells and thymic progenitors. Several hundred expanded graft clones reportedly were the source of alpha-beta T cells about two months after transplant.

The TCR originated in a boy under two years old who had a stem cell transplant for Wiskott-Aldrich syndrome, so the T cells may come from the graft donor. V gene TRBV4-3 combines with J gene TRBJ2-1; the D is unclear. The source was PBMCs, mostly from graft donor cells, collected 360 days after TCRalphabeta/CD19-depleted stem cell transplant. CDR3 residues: CASSQDLGREQFF. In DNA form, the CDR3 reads TGCGCCAGCAGCCAAGATCTGGGAAGGGAGCAGTTCTTC.